This T cell receptor beta chain was sequenced for a study of tumor and adjacent non-tumor tissue in lung cancer. General study findings and limits: Tumor repertoires had a smaller top 100 clone share than normal lung.

Remarks on this clonotype: Its antigen is not identified. Since no conserved phenylalanine or tryptophan closes the CDR3, a read error is the likely cause.

A modified ARM-PCR protocol with three rounds of nested PCR amplified TCRbeta. In TCRdb, the multiplex PCR reads were re-called with MiXCR into one record per CDR3 protein. The sample shows more than 85,000 distinct CDR3 sequences, roughly 74% of them seen only once. No cell sorting was done before RNA was extracted from the tissue. Germline-derived CDR1 and CDR2 are SGHRS and YFSETQ. Trimming took 4 bases from V and 7 from J, leaving 22 bases between them. This CDR3 has 16 residues. Sequencing was performed on lung tumor tissue. This chain joins TRBV5-1 and TRBJ2-3; possible D gene TRBD2, 7 bases. The clonotype originates from an older woman with non-small cell lung cancer. CDR3 in amino acids: CASSQGGGGAANTQYS. The CDR3 DNA follows: TGCGCCAGCAGCCAAGGGGGTGGGGGGGCCGCAAATACGCAGTATTCT.